This is a list of T cell receptor beta chains from one sample in a study of T cell changes during pregnancy in multiple sclerosis. Method: immunoSEQ multiplex PCR; TCRdb's copy keeps in-frame clones and lacks some. The sample has 65,000 to 85,000 clones, 94% seen once; the top ten hold roughly 0.14%. The material sequenced was CD4+ T cells from peripheral blood mononuclear cells, taken after pregnancy. These receptors originate from a female donor with multiple sclerosis, enrolled in a pregnancy study. Each CDR3 is given with its conserved first and last residue. A D gene is named only where the DNA matches it firmly. A row's size may be missing; if present it is once, few, many or a size class.

TGTGCCAGCACTAGGTTAGCTAACTATGGCTACACCTTC | CASTRLANYGYTF | . | TRBV5-8 | once | TRBJ1-2
TGTGCCAGTACTCTTAGCGGGGCTCGCACAGATACGCAGTATTTT | CASTLSGARTDTQYF | TRBD2 | TRBV19 | . | TRBJ2-3
TGTGCCTGGAGTGTAGGCCCTGGGAGCGGGGGGGAGCTGTTTTTT | CAWSVGPGSGGELFF | . | TRBV30 | . | TRBJ2-2
TGTGCCAGCAGCCCGACCCTGGGGAGCTCCTACGAGCAGTACTTC | CASSPTLGSSYEQYF | . | TRBV9 | once | TRBJ2-7
TGTGCCAGCAGCCCTCAAACAGGGGTCGGCAATCAGCCCCAGCATTTT | CASSPQTGVGNQPQHF | TRBD1 | TRBV7-2 | . | TRBJ1-5
TGTGCCAGCAGGTCCTCCAGGACAGGGGGTAACTACGAGCAGTACTTC | CASRSSRTGGNYEQYF | TRBD1 | TRBV28 | . | TRBJ2-7
TGTGCCAGCAGCTTGGGACAGCTGCTCGGGGAGCTGTTTTTT | CASSLGQLLGELFF | TRBD1 | TRBV11-2 | . | TRBJ2-2
TGTGCCAGCAGACCGGGAAAAAACTACGAGCAATACTTC | CASRPGKNYEQYF | . | TRBV27 | . | TRBJ2-7
TGTGCCAGCAGCCAAGATGCGAGGGTGGAGACCCAGTACTTC | CASSQDARVETQYF | . | TRBV4-2 | . | TRBJ2-5
TGTGCCAGCAGCTGGGGCCGCACAGATACGCAGTATTTT | CASSWGRTDTQYF | . | TRBV5-6 | . | TRBJ2-3
TGTGCCAGCAGCAAGGGACAGATCAACACTGAAGCTTTCTTT | CASSKGQINTEAFF | TRBD1 | TRBV5-4 | . | TRBJ1-1
TGTGCCAGCAGCTTCCACTCCTCTAACACAGATACGCAGTATTTT | CASSFHSSNTDTQYF | . | TRBV7-8 | . | TRBJ2-3
TGTGCCAGTAGTCCGGGGACAGCCTTTAGCACAGATACGCAGTATTTT | CASSPGTAFSTDTQYF | TRBD1 | TRBV19 | . | TRBJ2-3
TGTGCCAGCAGTTGGGGGCCTGTCGGGCACACTGAAGCTTTCTTT | CASSWGPVGHTEAFF | . | TRBV6-5 | . | TRBJ1-1
TGTGCCATCAGTGAGGGGACAGACGAAGAGACCCAGTACTTC | CAISEGTDEETQYF | TRBD1 | TRBV10-3 | . | TRBJ2-5
TGCGCCAGCAGCCAAGATACTCCCTCCGCCACAGATACGCAGTATTTT | CASSQDTPSATDTQYF | . | TRBV4-3 | . | TRBJ2-3
TGTGCCAGCAGCACTCAGGGACATCGTGGCTACACCTTC | CASSTQGHRGYTF | . | TRBV9 | . | TRBJ1-2
TGTGCCAGCAGTGAAGTAGGACTAGCCTACGAGCAGTACTTC | CASSEVGLAYEQYF | TRBD2 | TRBV6-1 | . | TRBJ2-7
TGTGCCAGCAGCCCGTCACCGGGAGGGAACACCGGGGAGCTGTTTTTT | CASSPSPGGNTGELFF | TRBD2 | TRBV11-3 | . | TRBJ2-2
TGTGCCAGCAGTTTACCGGGGGTTGGAGGCTACACCTTC | CASSLPGVGGYTF | . | TRBV28 | . | TRBJ1-2
TGCGCCAGCAGCTTGGGCGCATTTCGCGGGAGGGGGGCTGATACGCAGTATTTT | CASSLGAFRGRGADTQYF | TRBD2 | TRBV5-1 | . | TRBJ2-3
TGTGCCAGCAGTAATCAGGGCGGCAATCAGCCCCAGCATTTT | CASSNQGGNQPQHF | . | TRBV19 | . | TRBJ1-5
TGTGCCAGCATCCGTGGAGGGGTCCAAGAGACCCAGTACTTC | CASIRGGVQETQYF | . | TRBV6-6 | . | TRBJ2-5
TGTGCCAGCTCACCACCGACTAGCGGGGGCGAAGTGTACTTC | CASSPPTSGGEVYF | TRBD2 | TRBV18 | . | TRBJ2-5
TGTGCCAGCCAAGGGCAGGGAACAGATACGCAGTATTTT | CASQGQGTDTQYF | . | TRBV25-1 | . | TRBJ2-3
TGCGCCAGCAGCCACCAGTGGGGCGGGCTAGCGGGATTATACAATGAGCAGTTCTTC | CASSHQWGGLAGLYNEQFF | TRBD2 | TRBV4-1 | . | TRBJ2-1